A selection of T cell receptor beta chains follows, all from one sample in a study of T cells in Graves' hyperthyroidism and ophthalmopathy. TCRdb called the multiplex PCR reads again in MiXCR, with one record for every CDR3 protein. This sample has almost 350,000 distinct CDR3 sequences; around 18% occur once, and the top ten carry about a sixth. The material sequenced was blood. The receptors derive from a woman between 35 and 50 years old with Graves' ophthalmopathy. Each CDR3 is given with its conserved first and last residue. The D gene is left open where the match is weak. The listing skips clone size in some rows; elsewhere it reads once, few, many or a size class.

j_call: TRBJ2-7
cdr3_length: 16
d_call: TRBD1
v_call: TRBV20-1
clone_size: few
cdr3_nt: TGCAGTGCTAGAGATCAACTGGGGACAGGAGACTACGAGCAGTACTTC
cdr3_aa: CSARDQLGTGDYEQYF

j_call: TRBJ2-2
cdr3_length: 13
d_call: .
v_call: TRBV29-1
clone_size: many
cdr3_nt: TGCAGCGTCGGACTATGGGCAACCGGGGAGCTGTTTTTT
cdr3_aa: CSVGLWATGELFF

j_call: TRBJ1-1
cdr3_length: 18
d_call: .
v_call: TRBV6-5
clone_size: many
cdr3_nt: TGTGCCAGCAGTTACTCGATCCTGTCAGGGTATGGGAACACTGAAGCTTTCTTT
cdr3_aa: CASSYSILSGYGNTEAFF

j_call: TRBJ1-1
cdr3_length: 14
d_call: .
v_call: TRBV7-2
clone_size: many
cdr3_nt: TGTGCCAGCAGCCCTTATTCAGGCGGGTCAGGGGCTTTCTTT
cdr3_aa: CASSPYSGGSGAFF

j_call: TRBJ2-2
cdr3_length: 15
d_call: TRBD2
v_call: TRBV7-6
clone_size: many
cdr3_nt: TGTGCCAGCAGCTTACCGGGGGGACGCGGCGGGGAGCTGTTTTTT
cdr3_aa: CASSLPGGRGGELFF

j_call: TRBJ2-7
cdr3_length: 15
d_call: .
v_call: TRBV2
clone_size: many
cdr3_nt: TGTGCCAGCAGTGAAGTTCTAGGGTCCGGCTACGAGCAGTACTTC
cdr3_aa: CASSEVLGSGYEQYF

j_call: TRBJ1-5
cdr3_length: 15
d_call: TRBD1
v_call: TRBV12-3/TRBV12-4
clone_size: .
cdr3_nt: TGTGCCAGCAGTCCCTGGACAGGGCACAATCAGCCCCAGCATTTT
cdr3_aa: CASSPWTGHNQPQHF

j_call: TRBJ2-2
cdr3_length: 11
d_call: .
v_call: TRBV28
clone_size: many
cdr3_nt: TGTGCCACCCGGTTTGCCGGGGAGCTGTTTTTT
cdr3_aa: CATRFAGELFF

j_call: TRBJ2-7
cdr3_length: 15
d_call: TRBD2
v_call: TRBV19
clone_size: many
cdr3_nt: TGTGCCAGTAGTATAAAGGCGCGGGAGGGCTACGAGCAGTACTTC
cdr3_aa: CASSIKAREGYEQYF

j_call: TRBJ1-2
cdr3_length: 15
d_call: .
v_call: TRBV27
clone_size: many
cdr3_nt: TGTGCCAGCAGTCCTATCGGGGCCCGGAGCTATGGCTACACCTTC
cdr3_aa: CASSPIGARSYGYTF

j_call: TRBJ2-7
cdr3_length: 15
d_call: .
v_call: TRBV5-1
clone_size: many
cdr3_nt: TGCGCCAGCAGCCCATCCGCAACAGGGTCCTACGAGCAGTACTTC
cdr3_aa: CASSPSATGSYEQYF

j_call: TRBJ2-5
cdr3_length: 15
d_call: .
v_call: TRBV11-2
clone_size: once
cdr3_nt: TGTGCCAGCAGGCTCTCGTGGGGTTTGAGTGAGACCCAGTACTTC
cdr3_aa: CASRLSWGLSETQYF

j_call: TRBJ2-5
cdr3_length: 15
d_call: .
v_call: TRBV5-1
clone_size: few
cdr3_nt: TGCGCCAGCAGCTTGGTGGCCAGCCCACAAGAGACCCAGTACTTC
cdr3_aa: CASSLVASPQETQYF

j_call: TRBJ2-2
cdr3_length: 14
d_call: .
v_call: TRBV7-2
clone_size: many
cdr3_nt: TGTGCCAGCAGCTTAGCGCGGGTCACCGGGGAGCTGTTTTTT
cdr3_aa: CASSLARVTGELFF

j_call: TRBJ2-5
cdr3_length: 16
d_call: .
v_call: TRBV6-2/TRBV6-3
clone_size: many
cdr3_nt: TGTGCCAGCAGTAGACTCCAGGGGCCCCTCCAAGAGACCCAGTACTTC
cdr3_aa: CASSRLQGPLQETQYF

j_call: TRBJ1-1
cdr3_length: 13
d_call: .
v_call: TRBV5-6
clone_size: many
cdr3_nt: TGTGCCAGCAGCTCCGACCTGAACACTGAAGCTTTCTTT
cdr3_aa: CASSSDLNTEAFF

j_call: TRBJ2-7
cdr3_length: 14
d_call: TRBD2
v_call: TRBV12-3/TRBV12-4
clone_size: .
cdr3_nt: TGTGCCAGCAGATCTAGCGGGAGCACCTACGAGCAGTACTTC
cdr3_aa: CASRSSGSTYEQYF

j_call: TRBJ1-5
cdr3_length: 18
d_call: TRBD1
v_call: TRBV15
clone_size: .
cdr3_nt: TGTGCCACCAGCAGAGATAGCGCAACTGGGACAGGGGCATCGCCCCAGCATTTT
cdr3_aa: CATSRDSATGTGASPQHF

j_call: TRBJ2-2
cdr3_length: 14
d_call: .
v_call: TRBV9
clone_size: many
cdr3_nt: TGTGCCAGCAGCGTTACGGTTTACACCGGGGAGCTGTTTTTT
cdr3_aa: CASSVTVYTGELFF

j_call: TRBJ1-1
cdr3_length: 13
d_call: .
v_call: TRBV27
clone_size: many
cdr3_nt: TGTGCCAGCAGCTTAAGGGGGGGGATTGAAGCTTTCTTT
cdr3_aa: CASSLRGGIEAFF

j_call: TRBJ2-5
cdr3_length: 14
d_call: .
v_call: TRBV12-3/TRBV12-4
clone_size: once
cdr3_nt: TGTGCCAGCGGGCCAGGGATGACCCAAGAGACCCAGTACTTC
cdr3_aa: CASGPGMTQETQYF

j_call: TRBJ1-2
cdr3_length: 14
d_call: .
v_call: TRBV4-2
clone_size: many
cdr3_nt: TGTGCCAGCAGCCAAGATGGGGGGACCTATGGCTACACCTTC
cdr3_aa: CASSQDGGTYGYTF

j_call: TRBJ2-1
cdr3_length: 14
d_call: .
v_call: TRBV5-1
clone_size: many
cdr3_nt: TGCGCCAGCGGTAGCGTAAGTACCTACAATGAGCAGTTCTTC
cdr3_aa: CASGSVSTYNEQFF

j_call: TRBJ2-5
cdr3_length: 15
d_call: .
v_call: TRBV20-1
clone_size: .
cdr3_nt: TGCAGTGCTAGAGATCCGGGACGGGTCGTAGAGACCCAGTACTTC
cdr3_aa: CSARDPGRVVETQYF

j_call: TRBJ2-5
cdr3_length: 18
d_call: TRBD2
v_call: TRBV13
clone_size: few
cdr3_nt: TGTGCCAGCAGCTTCTTTCAGCCTAGCGGGAGGAGAGGAGAGACCCAGTACTTC
cdr3_aa: CASSFFQPSGRRGETQYF

j_call: TRBJ2-7
cdr3_length: 13
d_call: .
v_call: TRBV6-1
clone_size: many
cdr3_nt: TGTGCCAGCAGTGAAGGGGCAAGCTACGAGCAGTACTTC
cdr3_aa: CASSEGASYEQYF

j_call: TRBJ2-7
cdr3_length: 13
d_call: .
v_call: TRBV7-6
clone_size: many
cdr3_nt: TGTGCCAGCAGCTTAGAAGAGGGCAACGAGCAGTACTTC
cdr3_aa: CASSLEEGNEQYF